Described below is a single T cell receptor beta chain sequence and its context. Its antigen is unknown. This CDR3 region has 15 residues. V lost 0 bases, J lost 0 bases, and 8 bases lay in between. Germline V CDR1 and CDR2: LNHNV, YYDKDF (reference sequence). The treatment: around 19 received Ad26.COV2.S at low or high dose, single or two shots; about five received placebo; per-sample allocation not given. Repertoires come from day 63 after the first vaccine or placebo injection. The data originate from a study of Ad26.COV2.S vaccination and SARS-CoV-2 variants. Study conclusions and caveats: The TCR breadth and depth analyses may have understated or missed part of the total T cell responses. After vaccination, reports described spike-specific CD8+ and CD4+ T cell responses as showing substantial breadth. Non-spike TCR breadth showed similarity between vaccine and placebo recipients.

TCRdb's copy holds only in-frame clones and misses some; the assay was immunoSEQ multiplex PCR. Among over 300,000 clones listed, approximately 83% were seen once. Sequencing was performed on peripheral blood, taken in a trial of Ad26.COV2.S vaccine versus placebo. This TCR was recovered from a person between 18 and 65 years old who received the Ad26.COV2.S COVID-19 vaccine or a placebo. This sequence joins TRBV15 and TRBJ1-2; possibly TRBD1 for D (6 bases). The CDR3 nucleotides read TGTGCCACCAGCAGAGAAGCAGGGGCTAACTATGGCTACACCTTC. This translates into CATSREAGANYGYTF.